This T cell receptor beta chain was captured by sequencing in a study of cytomegalovirus exposure and HLA in healthy donors (dated by TCRdb to between 2016 and 2019). For context, the study as a whole: An earlier analysis of around 600 of the donors reported about 290 Gb of sequence data and 120 million or so unique TCR beta sequences from 190 million or so T cells. Along with the roughly 670-subject first cohort, a separate validation cohort of some 130 different subjects was used. All discovery cohort repertoires had been generated using a single sequencing platform. About five DR-DQ haplotypes were treated as single units for association and clustering because of strong linkage in the cohort. In a later analysis, previously published TCR beta repertoires from about 640 donors were re-analyzed and high-resolution HLA genotyping was added so that TCR occurrence patterns could be studied. To predict cytomegalovirus infection status, the study brought together high-throughput TCR immunosequencing, statistical association of individual TCRs with disease status, and machine learning. The study aimed to test whether cataloging public T cell receptors could reveal signatures of past pathogen exposure. Alongside the repertoire data, information on donor age, sex, ethnicity and CMV serostatus was compiled. The later analysis used no new phenotypic data to find candidate immune exposures, relying instead on TCR beta sequences and their occurrence across donors. An earlier analysis of about 620 of the donors applied high-throughput TCR beta sequencing to assess whether each TCR beta V gene segment acted as functional or pseudogenic. HLA typing included class I and class II loci at four-digit resolution. The study used immunosequencing to profile the T cell repertoires of approximately 690 subjects and linked those repertoires to cytomegalovirus serostatus. An early release that covered roughly 600 HLA-typed donors contained approximately 320 gigabases of sequencing data and tens of millions of unique TCR sequences. A later genetic analysis took genome-wide SNP genotypes for about 55% of the 666 donors and used that subset as a discovery cohort. Among some 400 genotyped donors of the cohort, an average of around 220,000 unique TCR beta nucleotide sequences was sequenced per donor, of which about 18% were non-productive. Typing coverage varied by locus: 629-630 donors for A, B, C, DRB1 and DQB1; approximately 500 for DQA1; about 570 for DPA1; 450 to 480 for DPB1. Of the 300 to 450 genotyped donors, roughly 85% fell in the genetic ancestry cluster associated with self-reported Caucasian donors.

Preparation of the library involved the immunoSEQ multiplex PCR assay. A mixture of 60 forward primers for TCR Vbeta segments and 13 reverse primers for TCR Jbeta segments was used in the multiplex PCR. The CDR3 region of rearranged TCR beta genes was amplified from genomic DNA with a multiplex PCR assay. Amplified TCR beta libraries were sequenced as 87-base-pair reads on the Illumina HiSeq System. On the study's bioinformatics: Across the 500 to 850 repertoires, a later analysis counted 78 million or so unique TCR beta chains, around 11 million of which were shared by at least two donors. Raw reads were error-corrected and collapsed into unique sequences with a nearest-neighbor algorithm that merged closely related sequences to remove PCR and sequencing errors. CDR3 sequences were aligned to IMGT reference sequences to assign V, D and J gene segments. For a sequence to be retained, at least a six-nucleotide match to both a V gene segment and a J gene segment was required. A rearrangement counted as productive if the CDR3 had no stop codons and remained in frame with V and J, and every other rearrangement counted as non-productive. Following IMGT convention, CDR3 was defined as the stretch from the second conserved V-encoded cysteine to the conserved J-encoded phenylalanine. Sequences without an unambiguous match to a single V gene segment were excluded from the earlier analysis of over 500 of the donors. An earlier analysis of a few hundred of the donors classified V segments as functional when productive rearrangements were above 56.7% and as segregating when the standard deviation between donors was above 5%. A statistical classification framework was built to diagnose cytomegalovirus status from the catalog of TCR beta chain sequences. In a later analysis, V and J genes were assigned by comparing TCR nucleotide sequences against IMGT/GENE-DB human TR gene sequences. In a later analysis, CDR3 sequences and most-parsimonious VDJ recombination scenarios were assigned using the TCRdist pipeline. A later analysis defined each TCR beta chain by its CDR3 amino acid sequence plus V-gene family, and excluded reads lacking a unique V-gene family. To address suspected cross-contamination and a sequencing artifact, a later analysis removed 592 highly shared, low-generation-probability nucleotide sequences. In a later analysis, a clonal expansion index for each public chain was calculated from normalized within-repertoire ranks of inferred template counts. In a later analysis, generation probabilities were computed using a VDJ recombination model fitted to out-of-frame rearrangements, and the results were checked against IGoR. A later analysis scored TCR-TCR, TCR-HLA and TCR-CMV co-occurrence with hypergeometric tests, applying a repertoire-size bias correction to TCR pairs. To estimate false discovery rates, a later analysis permuted the HLA or CMV assignments 20 times. In a later analysis, co-occurring TCRs were grouped with DBSCAN, and TCRdist sequence similarity was added when clustering was performed within HLA-allele-positive subsets. Co-occurrence clustering excluded repertoires with fewer than 30,000 or more than 120,000 public chains, plus five with anomalous nucleotide sharing. In its TCRdb copy, this immuneACCESS table keeps in-frame sequences only and misses some clones. Where compared with another copy, unresolved V genes explain less than half of these, and the others have no known cause. The V and J calls and clone size are taken from that table; D and trimming were inferred from the DNA. This sample comprises about 72,000 clones, around 80% of them detected only once. The top ten clones comprise roughly 2% of the sample.

This clone has more than one count but fewer than ten. Its antigen specificity is not known. No base qualities exist here, and no much larger clone lies one base off it. Counted from cysteine to phenylalanine, this CDR3 has 14 amino acids. This entry keeps only the CDR3 DNA: 42 bases, framed from base 1. Based on the germline V gene, the CDR1 and CDR2 sequences are SGDLS and YYNGEE. V gives up 4 bases and J gives up 4 bases, and the segment between their germline ends measures 12 bases. The investigation overall reported the following: Assigning TCR associations to individual alleles was difficult when HLA alleles, especially DR and DQ, strongly co-occurred. A further reported finding was that TCR beta sequences accurately predicted the HLA-A and HLA-B alleles for most subjects in the first cohort. Cytomegalovirus status was reported to be diagnosed by the classifier with high specificity and sensitivity in both the original and validation cohorts. In a later analysis, several top co-occurrence clusters were reported to appear linked to parvovirus B19, influenza, CMV and Epstein-Barr virus. In a later analysis, HLA-associated TCR beta chains were found to be more clonally expanded and to have lower generation probabilities than equally common non-associated chains. According to the authors, the approach could potentially be generalized to other disease states and immunological phenotypes. The only immune exposure information available for the cohort was CMV serostatus. In a later analysis, over 15,000 TCR beta sequences were associated with specific HLA alleles at a false discovery rate of 0.05. An association between a missense DCLRE1C variant and V-gene and J-gene trimming of TCR beta chains was found in a later genetic analysis and replicated in an independent cohort. Compared with the roughly 670-donor mean, donors in an Asian-associated ancestry cluster had fewer N-insertions in productive TCRs, according to a later genetic analysis. While some public TCRs were present in many individuals, most TCR sequences turned up only very rarely across donors. Correlated functional status among segregating V segments might be attributable to linkage disequilibrium, but an unknown experimental factor could not be ruled out. In a later analysis, most CMV-associated TCR beta chains were found to appear HLA-restricted, with HLA associations seemingly driven largely by CMV exposure. Because counts were too low, 15 to 20 rarely observed V segments, including chromosome 9 orphons, were excluded from the earlier analysis of some 540 of the donors. Three of the identified cytomegalovirus-associated TCR beta chains were confirmed in vitro to be specific for cytomegalovirus antigens. Because some donors lacked HLA typing at each locus, the association tests relied only on the typed subset. Sequencing depth was assumed to be roughly uniform across donors in the presence/absence analyses, though that assumption may not hold. In this cohort, only TCR beta chains were sequenced, and detectable features were limited by the absence of alpha or paired-chain data. A cluster of highly shared sequence variants was judged likely to represent a technical artifact of the sequencing pipeline. In an earlier analysis of several hundred of the donors, most TCR beta V segments were observed in productive rearrangements about 87% or about 30% of the time, broadly matching IMGT annotations. In the study, some 160 TCR beta chains were listed as associated with cytomegalovirus. Some IMGT-functional V segments, including TRBV6-2 and TRBV6-3, could not be distinguished by the 87-base-pair reads and were therefore excluded. In a later analysis, the rate of TCR association differed among HLA loci, with DRB1 alleles having the most associated TCRs and HLA-C alleles having the fewest.

The cohort was made up of 650 to 700 healthy bone marrow donors. Cohort members were all nominally healthy when sampled, although unrecorded immune exposures were likely present. The donor tested CMV seronegative, placing the donor among the 350 or so seronegative members of the cohort. A peripheral blood sample was provided by each donor, and peripheral blood mononuclear cells were used for TCR beta sequencing. Genomic DNA was extracted from the blood cell samples with the Qiagen DNeasy Blood Extraction Kit. The V and J segments used are TRBV9 and TRBJ1-3; TRBD1 is perhaps the D gene, given 6 matching bases. The specimen was PBMCs. The sequence derives from a man younger than 35 in good health and CMV-seronegative. The sequence in DNA is TGTGCCAGCAGCCTAGAACAGGGAGGAAACACCATATATTTT. This is translated as CASSLEQGGNTIYF.